This T cell receptor (beta chain) was identified during a study of T cell changes during pregnancy in multiple sclerosis. This table comes from immunoSEQ multiplex PCR, and its TCRdb copy is limited to in-frame clones, with some not included. The data hold 60,000 or so clones, with 91% observed a single time. V was pared by 5 bases and J by 9 bases, with 20 bases between. In germline, CDR1 is KGHSH, CDR2 LQKENI. CDR3 size: 16 residues. The sample in question was peripheral blood, obtained before pregnancy. The chain carries TRBV18 and TRBJ1-6; D remains unclear. The sequence derives from a female donor with multiple sclerosis, enrolled in a pregnancy study. The CDR3 nucleotides read TGTGCCAGCTCAGCGGGGAGGGATAGTTTACTTTCACCCCTCCACTTT. It encodes CASSAGRDSLLSPLHF.